The 24 T cell receptor beta chains below come from one sample, sequenced in a study of CD8 T cells in ankylosing spondylitis. The study's findings and limits: Typical of ankylosing spondylitis blood, it appeared, was a TCR beta motif of 7 or 8 highly homologous variants.

No antigens are known for them. TCRdb called the 5' RACE reads again in MiXCR, with one record for every CDR3 protein. This sample has about 450,000 distinct CDR3 sequences, with roughly 26% found just once. The sample consisted of blood, either unsorted or a sorted T cell fraction (not recorded which). Every receptor here comes from a male donor with ankylosing spondylitis.

The rearrangement joins TRBV15 to TRBJ1-4, with D hard to call. Trimming took off 0 bases at V and 7 bases at J, with 12 bases between the two ends. Germline loops: CDR1 LNHNV, CDR2 YYDKDF (reference sequence). CDR3 length: 15 amino acids. CDR3 residues: CATSRDRSNTEKLFF. CDR3 in DNA: TGTGCCACCAGCAGAGATAGGAGTAATACTGAAAAACTGTTTTTT.

This chain uses TRBV18 with TRBJ2-7; D may correspond to TRBD1 or TRBD2 (5 bases each). The germline gives CDR1 KGHSH, CDR2 LQKENI. V lost 3 bases and J lost 5, with 11 bases in between. CDR3 length equals 13 residues. The CDR3 loop is CASSPGVLDEQYV. CDR3 nucleotides: TGTGCCAGCTCACCGGGGGTTTTGGACGAGCAGTACGTC.

The CDR3 DNA is TGTGCCAGCAGTTTGCATTGGGGGATTAGGGATGAGCAGTTCTTC. Protein product: CASSLHWGIRDEQFF. V is TRBV28 and J is TRBJ2-1; D tentatively reads TRBD1 or TRBD2 (5 bases each). Germline assignment: CDR1 MDHEN and CDR2 SYDVKM. V lost 3 bases to trimming and J lost 8 bases, with 17 bases between them. The CDR3 contains 15 residues.

J is TRBJ1-3 and V is TRBV11-3; D may be TRBD1 (5 bases). V lost 0 bases and J lost 8, with 14 bases in between. Germline V CDR1 and CDR2: SGHNT, YENEEA. This CDR3 is 15 amino acids long. The CDR3 loop reads CASSLEGRLLDTIYF. Here the CDR3 DNA reads TGTGCCAGCAGCTTAGAGGGACGATTATTAGACACCATATATTTT.

The chain combines TRBV6-1 with TRBJ1-1, with D possibly being TRBD1 (6 bases). V lost 6 bases, J lost 0 bases, and 17 bases lay in between. The CDR3 is 16 amino acids. Germline-derived CDR1 and CDR2 are MNHNS and SASEGT. Written as DNA, the CDR3 is TGTGCCAGCAGCCAGGGGACGGAGGGGATGAACACTGAAGCTTTCTTT. Translating gives CASSQGTEGMNTEAFF.

V is TRBV12-3 or TRBV12-4 and J is TRBJ2-3; TRBD1 is a possible D gene (5 bases). Trimming cost V 6 bases and J 1 base, with 20 bases left between them. This CDR3 has 17 amino acids. The CDR3 DNA reads as TGTGCCAGCAGGCCCGACAGTGCCGCTTCGGGCACAGATACGCAGTATTTT. Translating it yields CASRPDSAASGTDTQYF.

The chain has TRBV6-1 and TRBJ2-1; 12 nucleotides agree with TRBD2. Germline V lookup: CDR1 MNHNS, CDR2 SASEGT. CDR3 length equals 18 residues. The J segment lost 0 bases and the V segment lost 7 bases, leaving 10 bases of the junction unmatched. The CDR3 DNA follows: TGTGCCAGCACCCCGGGGACTAGCGGGTCCTTCTCCTACAATGAGCAGTTCTTC. This gives the protein CASTPGTSGSFSYNEQFF.

This clonotype has ten or more counts. This chain connects TRBV5-1 to TRBJ2-7; 12 nucleotides line up with TRBD2. CDR3 length: 14 amino acids. The V gene's germline CDR1 is SGHRS and CDR2 YFSETQ. Unmatched junction bases numbered 5, after V lost 4 bases and J lost 6 bases. The CDR3 DNA reads as TGCGCCAGCAGCCTCCAGACTAGCGGGAGCGAGCAGTACTTC. Amino acids: CASSLQTSGSEQYF.

The rearrangement links TRBV5-5 to TRBJ2-7; 11 bases agree with TRBD2. The V gene's germline CDR1 is SGHKS and CDR2 YYEKEE (reference sequence). The length of the CDR3 is 15 residues. V gave up 0 bases and J gave up 2 bases; unmatched junction bases: 1. The CDR3 protein is CASSLATSGAYEQYF. The CDR3, as DNA: TGTGCCAGCAGCTTGGCGACTAGCGGGGCCTACGAGCAGTACTTC.

This clonotype showed up just a few times. This chain links TRBV7-2 with TRBJ2-7, with D unresolved. V lost 5 bases and J 3 bases, leaving 14 bases between the germline ends. The CDR3 is made up of 14 amino acids. The germline gives CDR1 SGHTA, CDR2 FQGNSA. For the CDR3, the DNA is TGTGCCAGCAGCCCCCGGATGAGAGGCTACGAGCAGTACTTC. Protein product: CASSPRMRGYEQYF.

The sample holds a few counts of this clonotype. CDR3 nucleotides: TGTGCCAGCAGCCAGGGGCACCCGTCGGTTGAAGCTTTCTTT. The encoded protein is CASSQGHPSVEAFF. The chain uses TRBV3-1 and TRBJ1-1; a possible D gene is TRBD1 (5 bases). Looked up from germline, CDR1 is LGHDT and CDR2 is YNNKEL (reference sequence). The length of the CDR3 is 14 residues. Deletions cut 3 bases from V and 7 bases from J, with 15 bases between. Full variable domain (rest looked up from reference TRBV3-1 and TRBJ1-1): DTAVSQTPKYLVTQMGNDKSIKCEQNLGHDTMYWYKQDSKKFLKIMFSYNNKELIINETVPNRFSPKSPDKAHLNLHINSLELGDSAVYFCASSQGHPSVEAFFGQGTRLTVV.

This clonotype was recorded once. CDR3 region: CSARTRAQGIYGYTF. The CDR3 bases are TGCAGTGCTAGAACCCGGGCACAGGGGATCTATGGCTACACCTTC. This sequence joins TRBV20-1 and TRBJ1-2; 7 nucleotides align to TRBD1. The CDR3 is 15 residues long. V dropped 2 bases and J dropped 4; count of bases not matched to a gene: 10. Germline V gene sequence: CDR1 DFQATT, CDR2 SNEGSKA (reference sequence).

This chain links TRBV6-2 or TRBV6-3 with TRBJ2-7; D may be TRBD1 (5 bases). Germline loops: CDR1 MNHEY, CDR2 SVGEGT. The CDR3 spans 13 residues. Trimming cost V 2 bases and J 7 bases, with 12 bases left between them. CDR3 in DNA: TGTGCCAGCAGTTACGGGCCAAGGGGAGAGCAGTACTTC. Amino acid sequence: CASSYGPRGEQYF.

The J gene is TRBJ1-4, the V gene TRBV6-1, with unresolved D. Germline values: CDR1 MNHNS, CDR2 SASEGT. CDR3 size: 11 residues. V gave up 2 bases and J gave up 7 bases, with 2 bases separating them. In DNA, the CDR3 is TGTGCCAGCAGTGAACCTGAAAAACTGTTTTTT. This gives the protein CASSEPEKLFF.

The J gene is TRBJ2-1, the V gene TRBV5-1, with 8 bases fitting TRBD2. Germline V gene sequence: CDR1 SGHRS, CDR2 YFSETQ. The V segment lost 4 bases and the J segment 10 bases; nucleotides outside the gene matches: 4. The CDR3 contains 12 residues. The CDR3 loop is CASSGTRAEQFF. The CDR3 DNA reads as TGCGCCAGCAGCGGGACTAGGGCCGAGCAGTTCTTC.

The J gene is TRBJ1-2, the V gene TRBV7-2; D uncertain. CDR1 and CDR2 (germline): SGHTA, FQGNSA. V was cut by 0 bases and J by 0 bases, with 8 bases left in between. The CDR3 spans 15 residues. The CDR3 DNA reads as TGTGCCAGCAGCTTAGCGAGGCAGTCTAACTATGGCTACACCTTC. It specifies CASSLARQSNYGYTF.

The chain is built from TRBV7-2 and TRBJ2-1; D is possibly TRBD1 or TRBD2 (5 bases each). Trimming pared 5 bases from V and 3 bases from J, leaving 14 bases between. CDR3 length: 15 amino acids. Germline CDR1 is SGHTA and CDR2 is FQGNSA. The CDR3 sequence: CASSAGGGIYNEQFF. The CDR3 nucleotides read TGTGCCAGCAGCGCAGGTGGGGGAATCTACAATGAGCAGTTCTTC.

DNA of the CDR3: TGCGCCAGCAGCTTGGAGGGATTCAGCACTGAAGCTTTCTTT. This encodes CASSLEGFSTEAFF. This rearrangement joins TRBV5-1 to TRBJ1-1, with no clear D. Germline CDR1 and CDR2: SGHRS and YFSETQ. This CDR3 spans 14 amino acids. The V and J ends lost 0 bases and 4 bases respectively, with 10 bases between them.

The chain couples TRBV29-1 to TRBJ2-7; no clear D gene. Germline V gene data show CDR1 as SQVTM and CDR2 as ANQGSEA. Deletions cut 0 bases from V and 2 bases from J, with 11 bases between. CDR3 length equals 14 residues. CDR3 DNA: TGCAGCGTTGAAGAGGTAGAGCAGACCTACGAGCAGTACGTC. It specifies CSVEEVEQTYEQYV.

V and J are TRBV5-1 and TRBJ2-2; D not certain. The CDR3 sequence is 13 residues long. Germline V gene lookup returns CDR1 SGHRS and CDR2 YFSETQ. V was clipped by 0 bases and J by 7 bases, with 7 bases between them. The CDR3 loop is CASSLEVGGELFF. For the CDR3, the DNA is TGCGCCAGCAGCTTGGAGGTTGGCGGGGAGCTGTTTTTT.

This clonotype was seen more than once but under ten times. The gene calls are TRBV5-5 and TRBJ1-4; 7 nucleotides line up with TRBD1. The CDR3 spans 14 residues. Germline-derived CDR1 and CDR2 are SGHKS and YYEKEE (reference sequence). V gave up 4 bases and J gave up 2 bases; unmatched junction bases: 2. The CDR3 bases are TGTGCCAGCAGCGGGGGACAGACTAATGAAAAACTGTTTTTT. Translated, it gives CASSGGQTNEKLFF.

J is TRBJ2-5 and V is TRBV29-1, with 7 positions matching TRBD1. Trimming took 5 bases from V and 2 from J; bases not matched to a gene: 5. CDR3 size: 13 residues. Germline values: CDR1 SQVTM, CDR2 ANQGSEA. The CDR3 region has the DNA TGCAGCGTTCTCCGGACAGGACAAGAGACCCAGTACTTC. This translates into CSVLRTGQETQYF.

This chain uses TRBV5-1 with TRBJ2-2; D ambiguous. Trimming stripped 4 bases from V and 6 bases from J, with 10 bases between. This CDR3 has 13 residues. Germline assignment: CDR1 SGHRS and CDR2 YFSETQ. The CDR3 DNA reads as TGCGCCAGCAGCCTCCTGAGCCCCGGGGAGCTGTTTTTT. It is translated as CASSLLSPGELFF.

This chain joins TRBV5-1 and TRBJ2-2; no clear D gene. Per germline, CDR1 SGHRS and CDR2 YFSETQ. The CDR3 has 14 amino acids. V gave up 4 bases and J gave up 0 bases, with 7 bases separating them. CDR3 nucleotides: TGCGCCAGCAGCGTGCAGGCGAACACCGGGGAGCTGTTTTTT. This encodes CASSVQANTGELFF.